One and the same sample provided the 25 T cell receptor beta chains below, sequenced in a study of OX40 agonist ivuxolimab in advanced cancers. The assay was immunoSEQ multiplex PCR, and TCRdb's table has in-frame clones only and misses some. The data hold around 94,000 clones, with approximately 92% observed a single time. Sequenced here: CD4+ or CD8+ T cells sorted from blood, sampled in a trial of the OX40 agonist ivuxolimab. All receptors derive from an adult with an advanced solid tumor such as melanoma, head and neck, liver or kidney cancer.

The rearrangement joins TRBV5-4 to TRBJ1-2, with D maybe TRBD1 (6 bases). This CDR3 has 15 amino acids. Germline V gives CDR1 SGHNT, CDR2 YYREEE (reference sequence). With 4 bases removed from V and 4 bases from J, the gap between germline ends came to 17 bases. The CDR3 sequence is CASSVAPTGTYGYTF. CDR3 nucleotides: TGTGCCAGCAGCGTAGCCCCGACAGGCACCTATGGCTACACCTTC.

The J gene is TRBJ1-2, the V gene TRBV29-1; no clear D gene. V was cut by 1 base and J by 2 bases, with 8 bases left in between. CDR3 length equals 13 residues. Germline V lookup: CDR1 SQVTM, CDR2 ANQGSEA. The CDR3 spells CSVEVSGNYGYTF. As DNA, the CDR3 is TGCAGCGTTGAAGTGAGCGGAAACTATGGCTACACCTTC.

The rearrangement joins TRBV6-5 to TRBJ1-3; D gene unclear. V was pared by 7 bases and J by 6 bases, with 16 bases between. This CDR3 spans 14 amino acids. Germline CDR1 reads MNHEY; CDR2 reads SVGAGI. This CDR3 reads CASIDLLLENTIYF. Here the CDR3 DNA reads TGTGCCAGCATCGATCTTCTCTTGGAAAACACCATATATTTT.

The chain is built from TRBV27 and TRBJ2-7; the D is unclear. The germline V and J ends were trimmed by 4 bases and 3 bases, with 10 bases remaining between them. The CDR3 has 13 amino acids. Germline-derived CDR1 and CDR2 are MNHEY and SMNVEV (reference sequence). The CDR3 loop reads CASSSGSLYEQYF. The CDR3 nucleotides read TGTGCCAGCAGTTCGGGCAGCCTCTACGAGCAGTACTTC.

This chain links TRBV27 with TRBJ2-3; TRBD1 matches 7 bases. The germline V gene has CDR1 MNHEY and CDR2 SMNVEV (reference sequence). This CDR3 is 14 amino acids long. V was clipped by 3 bases and J by 3 bases; unmatched bases: 3. The CDR3, as DNA: TGTGCCAGCAGTTTTGGCAGGGGGACAGATACGCAGTATTTT. It codes for CASSFGRGTDTQYF.

This clone was picked up one time. The chain uses TRBV5-8 and TRBJ1-1; D gene uncertain. The V and J ends lost 0 bases and 2 bases respectively, with 17 bases between them. Per the germline V gene, CDR1 is SGHTS and CDR2 is YDEGEE. The CDR3 loop spans 17 amino acids. Here the CDR3 reads CASSLGWWDEINTEAFF. The CDR3 bases are TGTGCCAGCAGCTTGGGGTGGTGGGATGAAATCAACACTGAAGCTTTCTTT.

The chain combines TRBV6-5 with TRBJ2-7; TRBD1 aligns across 8 bases. The CDR3 has 13 amino acids. Trimming at V came to 2 bases and at J to 5 bases, leaving 2 bases not matched to a gene. Looked up from germline, CDR1 is MNHEY and CDR2 is SVGAGI. This CDR3 reads CASSYDRGHEQYF. The CDR3 region has the DNA TGTGCCAGCAGTTACGACAGGGGTCACGAGCAGTACTTC.

The V and J genes are TRBV20-1 and TRBJ2-7; 7 bases agree with TRBD1. Germline V lookup: CDR1 DFQATT, CDR2 SNEGSKA (reference sequence). V shed 5 bases, J shed 3 bases, and the junction held 1 base outside the gene matches. CDR3 size: 11 residues. DNA of the CDR3: TGCAGTGCTGGGGACAGCTACGAGCAGTACTTC. This codes for CSAGDSYEQYF.

This clone was detected once. The gene calls are TRBV5-1 and TRBJ2-7, with D perhaps being TRBD1 or TRBD2 (5 bases each). Per the germline V gene, CDR1 is SGHRS and CDR2 is YFSETQ. With 1 base removed from V and 2 bases from J, the gap between germline ends came to 7 bases. The CDR3 has 13 amino acids. The chain's CDR3 is CASSLWDAYEQYF. In DNA form, the CDR3 reads TGCGCCAGCAGCTTGTGGGACGCCTACGAGCAGTACTTC.

This sequence joins TRBV6-5 and TRBJ1-1, with D perhaps TRBD1 (6 bases). The CDR3 contains 13 residues. Trimming took off 2 bases at V and 12 bases at J, with 16 bases between the two ends. CDR1 MNHEY and CDR2 SVGAGI come from the germline V gene. CDR3 residues: CASSYLDNRETFF. CDR3 bases: TGTGCCAGCAGTTACCTAGATAACAGGGAAACTTTCTTT.

The chain joins TRBV4-2 to TRBJ2-7; 11 bases align to TRBD2. This CDR3 region has 16 residues. Germline-derived CDR1 and CDR2 are LGHNA and YNFKEQ. The junction had 6 bases not matched to a gene; V was cut back by 1 base and J by 4 bases. The chain's CDR3 is CASSQGSGTSGYEQYF. CDR3 DNA: TGTGCCAGCAGCCAAGGATCTGGGACTAGCGGATACGAGCAGTACTTC.

The chain has TRBV4-1 and TRBJ1-2; D is unclear. Trimming took 3 bases from V and 1 from J, leaving 15 bases between them. The CDR3 consists of 16 residues. CDR1 MGHRA and CDR2 YSYEKL come from the germline V gene. For the CDR3, the DNA is TGCGCCAGCAGCCAGGCCGTCACAGTATTTAACTATGGCTACACCTTC. Its protein product is CASSQAVTVFNYGYTF.

V gene TRBV29-1 combines with J gene TRBJ2-1; 7 nucleotides match TRBD1. The CDR3 loop spans 13 amino acids. With 1 base clipped from V and 7 bases from J, the junction kept 4 bases outside the gene matches. Germline V gene lookup returns CDR1 SQVTM and CDR2 ANQGSEA. CDR3 protein: CSVEGDSLNEQFF. The DNA for the CDR3 is TGCAGCGTTGAAGGGGACAGTTTGAATGAGCAGTTCTTC.

The V and J genes are TRBV27 and TRBJ2-2, with D unresolved. Germline V lookup: CDR1 MNHEY, CDR2 SMNVEV (reference sequence). The CDR3 consists of 14 residues. Trimming pared 3 bases from V and 3 bases from J, leaving 8 bases between. This CDR3 reads CASSFRPHTGELFF. CDR3 nucleotide sequence: TGTGCCAGCAGTTTTAGGCCCCACACCGGGGAGCTGTTTTTT.

As to this clone: One base away lies a much larger clone, so this may be a sequencing read error. V is TRBV11-2 and J is TRBJ2-2; D not resolved. The CDR3 length is 13 residues. Trimming took off 3 bases at V and 3 bases at J, with 5 bases between the two ends. The germline gives CDR1 SGHAT, CDR2 FQNNGV. CDR3: CASSFWDTGELFF. The CDR3 DNA follows: TGTGCCAGCAGCTTTTGGGACACCGGGGAGCTGTTTTTT. The whole variable domain, remainder taken from reference TRBV11-2 and TRBJ2-2, is EAGVAQSPRYKIIEKRQSVAFWCNPISGHATLYWYQQILGQGPKLLIQFQNNGVVDDSQLPKDRFSAERLKGVDSTLKIQPAKLEDSAVYLCASSFWDTGELFFGEGSRLTVL.

V usage is TRBV11-3 and J usage is TRBJ2-1; D possibly corresponds to TRBD2 (5 bases). The V end was cut by 4 bases, the J end by 8 bases, with 27 bases between. CDR3 size: 18 residues. The germline gives CDR1 SGHNT, CDR2 YENEEA. The CDR3 here is CASSYYEEVRATDYEQFF. As DNA, the CDR3 is TGTGCCAGCAGCTATTATGAGGAGGTCCGCGCCACCGACTATGAGCAGTTCTTC.

This sequence joins TRBV30 and TRBJ2-2; D not resolved. The CDR3 spans 12 residues. Germline CDR1 reads GTSNPN; CDR2 reads SVGIG (reference sequence). V shed 4 bases and J shed 0 bases, with 3 bases lying between them. The CDR3 spells CAWTPNTGELFF. The CDR3 DNA is TGTGCCTGGACTCCGAACACCGGGGAGCTGTTTTTT.

This clone appeared once. The chain combines TRBV10-3 with TRBJ2-1, with TRBD2 matching 7 bases. The germline CDR1 and CDR2 sequences are ENHRY and SYGVKD. This CDR3 is 15 amino acids long. V shed 4 bases, J shed 6 bases, and the junction held 9 bases outside the gene matches. CDR3: CAISGVSGNANEQFF. The CDR3 DNA follows: TGTGCCATCAGTGGGGTAAGCGGGAACGCCAATGAGCAGTTCTTC.

This clone occurred once. The gene calls are TRBV4-1 and TRBJ2-5; the D gene is possibly TRBD1 (5 bases). V gave up 0 bases and J gave up 4 bases, with 12 bases separating them. This CDR3 region has 15 residues. Germline CDR1 is MGHRA and CDR2 is YSYEKL. In nucleotides, the CDR3 is TGCGCCAGCAGCCAAGATGAAGGGGTGGGAGAGACCCAGTACTTC. It specifies CASSQDEGVGETQYF.

In nucleotides, the CDR3 is TGCGCCAGCAGCCCAGAGGTCTTGGGAGGTTCACCCCTCCACTTT. This codes for CASSPEVLGGSPLHF. J is TRBJ1-6 and V is TRBV4-3, with D unclear. The CDR3 consists of 15 residues. In germline, CDR1 is LGHNA, CDR2 YSLEER. V gave up 4 bases and J gave up 9 bases, with 16 bases separating them.

The rearrangement links TRBV9 to TRBJ2-2; 8 bases are a match to TRBD2. Germline V gene lookup returns CDR1 SGDLS and CDR2 YYNGEE. The CDR3 has 16 residues. Trimming removed 4 bases from V and 5 bases from J; junction bases left unmatched: 10. The CDR3 protein is CASSHAAGGGTGELFF. The CDR3 bases are TGTGCCAGCAGCCACGCCGCGGGGGGAGGAACCGGGGAGCTGTTTTTT.

The gene calls are TRBV4-3 and TRBJ2-5; D is undetermined. From germline, CDR1 is LGHNA and CDR2 YSLEER. The CDR3 contains 15 residues. The V end was cut by 0 bases, the J end by 1 base, with 9 bases between. This chain's CDR3 is CASSQDARFQETQYF. The CDR3 region has the DNA TGCGCCAGCAGCCAAGATGCGCGATTCCAAGAGACCCAGTACTTC.

This clone was detected a few times. The chain recombines TRBV27 with TRBJ2-1, with a tentative D call TRBD1 (6 bases). The germline gives CDR1 MNHEY, CDR2 SMNVEV (reference sequence). The CDR3 is 15 amino acids. The V end was cut by 0 bases, the J end by 4 bases, with 10 bases between. The CDR3 DNA reads as TGTGCCAGCAGTTTATCGATCGGACAGTACAATGAGCAGTTCTTC. Its protein is CASSLSIGQYNEQFF.

This clone was observed a single time. The chain recombines TRBV6-5 with TRBJ2-2, with D maybe TRBD2 (6 bases). The V gene lost 7 bases and the J gene lost 4 bases, with 13 bases spanning the gap. This CDR3 comprises 14 residues. Germline CDR1 is MNHEY and CDR2 is SVGAGI. CDR3 region: CASTGGRSTGELFF. CDR3 nucleotides: TGTGCCAGCACCGGAGGGCGTAGCACCGGGGAGCTGTTTTTT.

This chain connects TRBV19 to TRBJ2-7; 9 nucleotides line up with TRBD1. J gave up 2 bases and V 7 bases, and 6 bases lay outside the gene matches. The CDR3 length is 14 residues. Germline-derived CDR1 and CDR2 are LNHDA and SQIVND (reference sequence). This CDR3 is CASKTGQGPYEQYF. DNA for the CDR3: TGTGCCAGTAAGACGGGACAGGGACCCTACGAGCAGTACTTC.